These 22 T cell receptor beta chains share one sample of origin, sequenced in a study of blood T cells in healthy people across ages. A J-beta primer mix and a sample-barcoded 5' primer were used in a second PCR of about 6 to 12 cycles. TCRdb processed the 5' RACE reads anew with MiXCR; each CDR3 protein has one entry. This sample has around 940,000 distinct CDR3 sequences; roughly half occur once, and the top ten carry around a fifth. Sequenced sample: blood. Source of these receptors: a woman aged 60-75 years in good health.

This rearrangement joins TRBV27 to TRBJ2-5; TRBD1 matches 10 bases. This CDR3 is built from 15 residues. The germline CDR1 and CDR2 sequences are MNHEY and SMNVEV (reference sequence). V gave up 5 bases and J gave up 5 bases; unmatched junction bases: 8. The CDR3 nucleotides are TGTGCCAGCAGTCCAGGACTGACAGGGGGCGAGACCCAGTACTTC. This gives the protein CASSPGLTGGETQYF.

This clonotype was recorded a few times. The CDR3 DNA is TGTGCCAGCAGCTTGCCGGACAGGGACAAGACCCAGTACTTC. Encoded protein: CASSLPDRDKTQYF. This chain links TRBV12-3 or TRBV12-4 with TRBJ2-5, with 8 positions matching TRBD1. The CDR3 totals 14 residues. V was pared by 6 bases and J by 6 bases, with 9 bases of the junction left unmatched.

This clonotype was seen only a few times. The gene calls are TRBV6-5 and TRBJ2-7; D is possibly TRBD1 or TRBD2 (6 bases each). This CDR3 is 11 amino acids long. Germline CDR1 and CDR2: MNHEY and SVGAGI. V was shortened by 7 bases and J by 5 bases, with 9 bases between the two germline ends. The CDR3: CASKGGHEQYF. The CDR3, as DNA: TGTGCCAGCAAGGGGGGCCACGAGCAGTACTTC.

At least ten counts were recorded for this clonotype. The CDR3 reads CASSLGTGSFYEQYF. In DNA form, the CDR3 reads TGTGCCAGCTCACTTGGGACAGGTTCTTTCTACGAGCAGTACTTC. This chain joins TRBV18 and TRBJ2-7, with 8 bases matching TRBD1. This CDR3 spans 15 amino acids. In germline, CDR1 is KGHSH, CDR2 LQKENI. Trimming at V came to 4 bases and at J to 3 bases, leaving 8 bases not matched to a gene. The full variable domain, completed using reference TRBV18 and TRBJ2-7, is NAGVMQNPRHLVRRRGQEARLRCSPMKGHSHVYWYRQLPEEGLKFMVYLQKENIIDESGMPKERFSAEFPKEGPSILRIQQVVRGDSAAYFCASSLGTGSFYEQYFGPGTRLTVT.

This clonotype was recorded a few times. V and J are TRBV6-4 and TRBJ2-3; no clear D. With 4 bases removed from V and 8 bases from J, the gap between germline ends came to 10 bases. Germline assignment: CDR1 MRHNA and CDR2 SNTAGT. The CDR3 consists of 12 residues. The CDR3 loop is CASSVLGGTQYF. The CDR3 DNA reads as TGTGCCAGCAGTGTACTCGGTGGTACGCAGTATTTT.

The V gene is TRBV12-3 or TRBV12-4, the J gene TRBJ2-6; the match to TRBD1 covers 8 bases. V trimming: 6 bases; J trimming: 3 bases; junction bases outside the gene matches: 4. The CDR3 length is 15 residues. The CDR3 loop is CASRWTGSGANVLTF. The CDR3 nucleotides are TGTGCCAGCAGATGGACAGGGAGTGGGGCCAACGTCCTGACTTTC.

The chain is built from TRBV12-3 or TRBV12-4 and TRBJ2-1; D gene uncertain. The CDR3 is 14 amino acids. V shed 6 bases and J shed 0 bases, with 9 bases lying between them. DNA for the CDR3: TGTGCCAGCAGAGACAAGAGCTCCTACAATGAGCAGTTCTTC. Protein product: CASRDKSSYNEQFF.

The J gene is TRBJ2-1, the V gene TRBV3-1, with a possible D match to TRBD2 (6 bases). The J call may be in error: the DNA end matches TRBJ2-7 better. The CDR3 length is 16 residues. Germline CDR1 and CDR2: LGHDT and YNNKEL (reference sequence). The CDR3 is CASSQDGGNTYNEQYF. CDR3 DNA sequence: TGTGCCAGCAGCCAAGATGGCGGGAATACCTACAATGAGCAGTACTTC.

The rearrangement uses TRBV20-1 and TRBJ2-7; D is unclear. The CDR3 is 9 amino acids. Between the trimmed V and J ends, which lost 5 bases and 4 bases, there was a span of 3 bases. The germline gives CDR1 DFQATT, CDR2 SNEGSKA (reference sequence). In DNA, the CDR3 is TGCAGTGCTGGATACGAGCAGTACTTC. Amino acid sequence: CSAGYEQYF.

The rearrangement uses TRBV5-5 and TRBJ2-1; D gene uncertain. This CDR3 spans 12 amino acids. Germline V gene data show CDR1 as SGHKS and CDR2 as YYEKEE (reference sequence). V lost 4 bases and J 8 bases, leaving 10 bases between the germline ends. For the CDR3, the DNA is TGTGCCAGCAGCCGGTCGGGTGATGAGCAGTTCTTC. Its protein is CASSRSGDEQFF.

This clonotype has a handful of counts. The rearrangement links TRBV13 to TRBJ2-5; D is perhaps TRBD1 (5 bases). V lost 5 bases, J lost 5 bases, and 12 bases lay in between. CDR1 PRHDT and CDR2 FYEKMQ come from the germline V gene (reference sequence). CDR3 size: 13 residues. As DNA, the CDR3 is TGTGCCAGCAGCCAGAGACAGAGGGAGACCCAGTACTTC. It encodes CASSQRQRETQYF.

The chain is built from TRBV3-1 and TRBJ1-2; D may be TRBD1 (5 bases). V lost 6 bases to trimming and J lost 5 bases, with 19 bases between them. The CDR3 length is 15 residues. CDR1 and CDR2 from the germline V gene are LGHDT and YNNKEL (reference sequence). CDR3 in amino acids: CASSLLGMTEYGYTF. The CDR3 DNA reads TGTGCCAGCAGTCTACTGGGAATGACAGAATATGGCTACACCTTC.

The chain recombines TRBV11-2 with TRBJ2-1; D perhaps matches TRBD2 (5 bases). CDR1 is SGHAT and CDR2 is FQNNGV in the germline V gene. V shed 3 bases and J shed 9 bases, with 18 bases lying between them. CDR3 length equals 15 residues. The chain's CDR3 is CASSFLYGERTEQFF. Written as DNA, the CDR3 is TGTGCCAGCAGCTTTTTGTATGGGGAGAGAACTGAGCAGTTCTTC.

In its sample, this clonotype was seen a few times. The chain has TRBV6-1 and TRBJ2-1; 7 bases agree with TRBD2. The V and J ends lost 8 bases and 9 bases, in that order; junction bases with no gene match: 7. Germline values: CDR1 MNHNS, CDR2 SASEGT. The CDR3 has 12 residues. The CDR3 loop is CASQRGRTEQFF. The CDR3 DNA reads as TGTGCCAGCCAGCGGGGACGGACTGAGCAGTTCTTC.

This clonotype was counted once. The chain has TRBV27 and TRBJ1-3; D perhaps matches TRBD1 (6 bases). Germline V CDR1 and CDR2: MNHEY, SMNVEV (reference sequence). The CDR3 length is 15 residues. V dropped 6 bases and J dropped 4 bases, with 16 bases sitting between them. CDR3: CASRDTGRSGNTIYF. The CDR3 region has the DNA TGTGCCAGCAGAGACACAGGGCGATCGGGAAACACCATATATTTT.

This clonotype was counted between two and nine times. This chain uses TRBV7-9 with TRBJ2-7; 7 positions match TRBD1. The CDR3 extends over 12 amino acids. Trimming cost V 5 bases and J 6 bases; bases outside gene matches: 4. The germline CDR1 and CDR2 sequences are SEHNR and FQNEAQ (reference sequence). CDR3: CASSATGVEQYF. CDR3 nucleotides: TGTGCCAGCAGCGCAACAGGGGTCGAGCAGTACTTC. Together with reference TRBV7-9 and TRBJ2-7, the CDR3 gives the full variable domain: DTGVSQNPRHKITKRGQNVTFRCDPISEHNRLYWYRQTLGQGPEFLTYFQNEAQLEKSRLLSDRFSAERPKGSFSTLEIQRTEQGDSAMYLCASSATGVEQYFGPGTRLTVT.

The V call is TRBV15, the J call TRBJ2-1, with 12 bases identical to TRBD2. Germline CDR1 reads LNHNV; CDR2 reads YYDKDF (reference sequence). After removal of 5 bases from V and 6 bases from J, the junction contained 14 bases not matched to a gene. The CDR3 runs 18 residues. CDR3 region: CATSRDPGLAGGVNEQFF. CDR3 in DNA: TGTGCCACCAGCCGCGATCCGGGACTAGCGGGCGGTGTCAATGAGCAGTTCTTC.

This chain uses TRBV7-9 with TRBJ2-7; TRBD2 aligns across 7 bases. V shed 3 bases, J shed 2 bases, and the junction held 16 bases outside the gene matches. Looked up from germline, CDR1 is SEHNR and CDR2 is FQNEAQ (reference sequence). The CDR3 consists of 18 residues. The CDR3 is CASSFNPRSGEGTYEQYF. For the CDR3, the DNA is TGTGCCAGCAGCTTCAATCCCCGGTCGGGGGAGGGAACCTACGAGCAGTACTTC. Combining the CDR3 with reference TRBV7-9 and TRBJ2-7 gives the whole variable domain DTGVSQNPRHKITKRGQNVTFRCDPISEHNRLYWYRQTLGQGPEFLTYFQNEAQLEKSRLLSDRFSAERPKGSFSTLEIQRTEQGDSAMYLCASSFNPRSGEGTYEQYFGPGTRLTVT.

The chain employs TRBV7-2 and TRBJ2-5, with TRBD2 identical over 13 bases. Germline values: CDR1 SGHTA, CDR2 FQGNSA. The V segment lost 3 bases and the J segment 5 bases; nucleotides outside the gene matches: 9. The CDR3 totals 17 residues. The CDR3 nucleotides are TGTGCCAGCAGCTTCGGGACTAGCGGGATTTGGTCGGAGACCCAGTACTTC. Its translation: CASSFGTSGIWSETQYF.

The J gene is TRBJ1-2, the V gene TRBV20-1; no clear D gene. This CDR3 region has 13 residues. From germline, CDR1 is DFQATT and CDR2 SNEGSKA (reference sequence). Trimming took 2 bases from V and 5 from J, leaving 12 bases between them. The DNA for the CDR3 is TGCAGTGCTAGATATGACGGACTGTATGGCTACACCTTC. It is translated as CSARYDGLYGYTF.

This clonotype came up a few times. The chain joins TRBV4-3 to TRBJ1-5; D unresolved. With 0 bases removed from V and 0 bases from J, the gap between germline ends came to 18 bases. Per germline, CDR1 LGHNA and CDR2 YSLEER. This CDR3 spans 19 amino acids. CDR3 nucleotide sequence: TGCGCCAGCAGCCAAGATAGGTTGGGCGTCGGATATAGCAATCAGCCCCAGCATTTT. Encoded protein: CASSQDRLGVGYSNQPQHF.

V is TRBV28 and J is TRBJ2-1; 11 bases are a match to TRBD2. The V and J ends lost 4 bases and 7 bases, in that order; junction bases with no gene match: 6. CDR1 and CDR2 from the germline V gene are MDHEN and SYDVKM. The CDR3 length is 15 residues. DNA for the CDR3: TGTGCCAGCAGTTCCTTAGCGGGAGGGCGGAATGAGCAGTTCTTC. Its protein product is CASSSLAGGRNEQFF.